The subject of this entry is one T cell receptor (beta chain). This clonotype was observed at least ten times. Its antigen remains unidentified. No qualities accompany the bases; no much larger clone lies one base away. This sample is part of a study of molecular identifiers for immune sequencing clone quantification (dated by TCRdb to between 2017 and 2018). Context from the whole study: In a replicate experiment, RNA from 20,000 or 100,000 naive CD8 T cells was split into five aliquots, four of which were sequenced. This methods study benchmarked molecular-identifier clustering-based TCR repertoire sequencing (MIDCIRS) and TCR RNA copy counting, using CD8 T cells to do so.

CDR1 and CDR2 are read off the germline V gene (reference sequence) as SEHNR and FQNEAQ. For this chain, trimming is 4 bases at the V end and 3 bases at the J end, and the number of junction bases without a gene match is 5. The cysteine opens and the phenylalanine closes a CDR3 of 16 amino acids. Only CDR3 DNA is held: 48 bases, read in frame from base 1. Libraries of naive CD8 T cells were generated from roughly 21,000 to 960,000 sorted cells, with 10%, 30% or 50% of the purified RNA used. Naive CD8 T cells were FACS-sorted as CD8+CD4-CCR7+CD45RA+ on a BD FACSAria II into RLT Plus buffer. To test detection sensitivity, Jurkat RNA equivalent to about ten TCR copies was spiked into samples of about 19,000-1,100,000 naive CD8 T cells. CD8 T cells were enriched with RosetteSep CD8+ T Cell Enrichment Cocktail and Ficoll-Paque, followed by ACK red cell lysis. General study outcomes and caveats: In CMV-specific effector cells, clones with more than 20 RNA copies contained over 98% of molecules, whereas in naive cells such clones contained under 1% of molecules. When barcode sub-clustering was not used, chimeric consensus sequences inflated TCR diversity, with chimeras reaching as high as 47%. Highly expanded clone sizes could be underestimated if identical TCR molecules share a barcode. About 3 recovered TCR RNA copies per cell were obtained by modeling, versus about 10 by digital PCR, implying a capture efficiency of around 28%. Spiked-in Jurkat TCR RNA equal to a single cell's worth was reported to be detectable even within one million naive CD8 T cells. The naive libraries included spiked-in Jurkat TCR RNA (10 copies' worth), and this RNA is not part of the donor repertoire.

The method behind the library was PCR. Sequenced on an Illumina HiSeq 4000. Bulk TCR libraries were prepared as previously described, using TCR primers listed in Table S5. Purification of total RNA was performed with the Qiagen AllPrep DNA/RNA kit. Before analysis, reads from multiple sequencing runs of the same library were pooled. The paper's data handling went like this. Reads were retained only if the reads had an exact TCR constant sequence, and the retained reads were trimmed to 150 nt and grouped according to their 12-nt molecular barcodes. Reads within each barcode group were sub-clustered using a 15% Levenshtein threshold, and quality-weighted consensus sequences were constructed for each RNA molecule. Non-functional sequences were excluded, and lower-count sequences lying one edit away from another sequence were also excluded. On the basis of fitting two negative binomial distributions, barcode sub-clusters with fewer than 20% of the maximum read count were discarded. TCRdb reanalyzed the raw reads on its own, using fastp at Q25 for trimming and MiXCR for clone calling, and kept in-frame beta chains. Entries that share a CDR3 protein sequence are merged under the most common genes and DNA. TCRdb's processing, not the authors' own work, is the source of the V and J calls. This sample has tens of thousands of distinct CDR3 sequences in its table, and roughly 23% of those were observed once. The ten most abundant clones make up more than 0.85% of the sample.

The sample was naive CD8+ T cells from blood, with Jurkat cell RNA spiked in. Interpreted using the paper, the cell subset or site label stands for: FACS-sorted CD8+CD4-CCR7+CD45RA+ naive T cells. The chain is encoded by TRBV7-9 joined to TRBJ2-3, with 12 bases in between that match TRBD2. The clonotype comes from a human donor in good health. Some libraries in this study had Jurkat cell RNA spiked in. The DNA is as follows: TGTGCCAGCAGCTATCGGACTAGCGGGGCGACAGATACGCAGTATTTT. It specifies CASSYRTSGATDTQYF.